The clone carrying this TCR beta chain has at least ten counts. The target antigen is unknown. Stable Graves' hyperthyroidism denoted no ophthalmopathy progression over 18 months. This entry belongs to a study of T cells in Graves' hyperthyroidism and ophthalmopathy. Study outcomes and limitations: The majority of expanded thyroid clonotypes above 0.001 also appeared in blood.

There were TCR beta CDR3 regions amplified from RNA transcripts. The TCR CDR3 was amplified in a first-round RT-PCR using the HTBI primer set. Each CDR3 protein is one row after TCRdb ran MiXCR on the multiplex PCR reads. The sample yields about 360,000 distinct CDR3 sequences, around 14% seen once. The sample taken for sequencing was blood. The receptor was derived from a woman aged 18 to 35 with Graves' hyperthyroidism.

The CDR3 protein is CASSAGTGGQPQHF. CDR3 DNA: TGTGCCAGCAGTGCTGGTACGGGGGGGCAGCCCCAGCATTTT. V is TRBV2 and J is TRBJ1-5; D is perhaps TRBD1 (5 bases). Trimming removed 4 bases at V and 7 bases at J, with 14 bases between. Germline V CDR1 and CDR2: SNHLY, FYNNEI. This CDR3 has 14 residues.